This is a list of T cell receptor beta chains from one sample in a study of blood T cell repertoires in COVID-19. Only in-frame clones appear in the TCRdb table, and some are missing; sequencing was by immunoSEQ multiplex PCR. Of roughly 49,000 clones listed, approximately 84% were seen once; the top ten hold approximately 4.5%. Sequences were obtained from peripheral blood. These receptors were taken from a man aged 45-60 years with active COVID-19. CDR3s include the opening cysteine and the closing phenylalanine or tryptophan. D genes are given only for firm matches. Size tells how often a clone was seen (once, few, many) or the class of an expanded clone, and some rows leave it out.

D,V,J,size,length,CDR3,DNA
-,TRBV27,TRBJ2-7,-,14,CASSFRDSTSKQYF,TGTGCCAGCAGTTTCCGGGACTCCACCTCGAAGCAGTACTTC
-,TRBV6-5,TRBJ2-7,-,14,CASSYQRRGYEQYF,TGTGCCAGCAGTTACCAGAGACGGGGATACGAGCAGTACTTC
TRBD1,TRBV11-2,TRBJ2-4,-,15,CASSPGTGERNIQYF,TGTGCCAGCAGTCCCGGGACAGGGGAAAGAAACATTCAGTACTTC
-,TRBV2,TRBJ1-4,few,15,CASSERPGGNEKLFF,TGTGCCAGCAGTGAAAGGCCAGGAGGGAATGAAAAACTGTTTTTT
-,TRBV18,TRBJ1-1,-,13,CASSEGGNTEAFF,TGTGCCAGCTCCGAGGGAGGGAACACTGAAGCTTTCTTT
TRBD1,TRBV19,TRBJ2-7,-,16,CASSTSVGQENYEQYF,TGTGCCAGTAGCACCAGCGTGGGACAGGAAAACTACGAGCAGTACTTC
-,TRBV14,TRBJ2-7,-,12,CASSQQTYEQYF,TGTGCCAGCAGCCAACAGACCTACGAGCAGTACTTC
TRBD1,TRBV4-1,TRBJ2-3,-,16,CASSQADRGRTDTQYF,TGCGCCAGCAGCCAAGCCGACAGGGGGCGTACAGATACGCAGTATTTT
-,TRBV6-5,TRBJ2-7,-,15,CASSYLPTATYEQYF,TGTGCCAGCAGTTACCTGCCGACAGCGACGTACGAGCAGTACTTC
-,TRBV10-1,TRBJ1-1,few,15,CASSSSVIMNTEAFF,TGCGCCAGCAGTAGTTCAGTGATCATGAACACTGAAGCTTTCTTT
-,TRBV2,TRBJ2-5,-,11,CASSVRETQYF,TGTGCCAGCAGTGTACGGGAGACCCAGTACTTC
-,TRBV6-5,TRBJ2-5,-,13,CASWQGIQETQYF,TGTGCCTCCTGGCAGGGGATACAAGAGACCCAGTACTTC
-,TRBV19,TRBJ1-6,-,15,CASRREGGNNSPLHF,TGTGCCAGTAGGAGGGAAGGGGGTAATAATTCACCCCTCCACTTT
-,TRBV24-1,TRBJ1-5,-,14,CATSDIGENQPQHF,TGTGCCACCAGTGATATTGGGGAGAATCAGCCCCAGCATTTT
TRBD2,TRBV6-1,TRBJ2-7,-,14,CASSESGGRYEQYF,TGTGCCAGCAGTGAAAGCGGGGGGAGATACGAGCAGTACTTC
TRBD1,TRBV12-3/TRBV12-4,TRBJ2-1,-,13,CASSLGRGNEQFF,TGTGCCAGCAGTTTAGGCAGGGGGAATGAGCAGTTCTTC
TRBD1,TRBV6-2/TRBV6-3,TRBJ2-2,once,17,CASSPDSGGPDAGELFF,TGTGCCAGCAGCCCTGACTCAGGGGGTCCTGACGCCGGGGAGCTGTTTTTT
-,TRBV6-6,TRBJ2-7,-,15,CASSSRGALPYEQYF,TGTGCCAGCAGTTCCAGGGGGGCCCTTCCCTACGAGCAGTACTTC
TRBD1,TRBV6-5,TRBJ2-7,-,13,CASKKGQGFEQYF,TGTGCCAGCAAAAAGGGACAGGGGTTCGAGCAGTACTTC
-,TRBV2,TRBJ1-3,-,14,CASSEAEAGNTIYF,TGTGCCAGCAGTGAAGCCGAAGCGGGAAACACCATATATTTT
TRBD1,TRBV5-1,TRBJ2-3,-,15,CASSLGGGAADTQYF,TGCGCCAGCAGCTTGGGAGGGGGCGCGGCAGATACGCAGTATTTT
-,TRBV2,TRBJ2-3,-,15,CASSGQGPGTDTQYF,TGTGCCAGCAGTGGGCAGGGGCCTGGCACAGATACGCAGTATTTT
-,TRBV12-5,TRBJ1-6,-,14,CASGLSPGNSPLHF,TGTGCTAGTGGTTTGAGCCCAGGGAATTCACCCCTCCACTTT
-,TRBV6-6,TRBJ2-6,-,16,CASSFGTGAGANVLAF,-
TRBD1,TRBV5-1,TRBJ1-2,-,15,CASSFGQGLSYGYTF,TGCGCCAGCAGCTTTGGACAGGGCTTATCCTATGGCTACACCTTC
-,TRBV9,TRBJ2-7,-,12,CASSPGIYEQYF,TGTGCCAGCAGCCCGGGGATCTACGAGCAGTACTTC
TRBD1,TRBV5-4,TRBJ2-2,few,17,CASSLGSDRGTNGELFF,TGTGCCAGCAGCTTGGGGTCGGACAGGGGTACGAACGGGGAGCTGTTTTTT
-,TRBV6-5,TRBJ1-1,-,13,CASCRADVTEAFF,TGTGCCAGCTGCAGGGCGGATGTCACTGAAGCTTTCTTT
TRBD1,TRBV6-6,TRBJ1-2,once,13,CASSYSGGDGYTF,TGTGCCAGCAGTTACTCAGGGGGCGATGGCTACACCTTC
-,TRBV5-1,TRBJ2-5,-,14,CASSSRVGQETQYF,TGCGCCAGCAGCTCCCGGGTCGGGCAAGAGACCCAGTACTTC
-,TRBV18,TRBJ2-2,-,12,CASSRGTGELFF,TGTGCCAGCTCAAGGGGCACCGGGGAGCTGTTTTTT
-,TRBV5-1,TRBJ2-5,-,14,CASSLGQREETQYF,TGCGCCAGCAGCTTGGGACAGAGAGAAGAGACCCAGTACTTC
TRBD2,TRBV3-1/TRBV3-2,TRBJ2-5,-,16,CASSHWTSGGQETQYF,TGTGCCAGCAGCCACTGGACTAGCGGGGGACAAGAGACCCAGTACTTC
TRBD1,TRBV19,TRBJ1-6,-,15,CASSLRQGRNSPLHF,TGTGCCAGTAGTTTAAGACAGGGCCGAAATTCACCCCTCCACTTT
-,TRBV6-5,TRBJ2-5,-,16,CASSYPQGGGPETQYF,TGTGCCAGCAGTTACCCGCAAGGGGGGGGCCCGGAGACCCAGTACTTC
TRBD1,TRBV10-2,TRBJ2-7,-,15,CASRNGTGVLYEQYF,TGCGCCAGCAGAAATGGGACAGGGGTATTGTACGAGCAGTACTTC
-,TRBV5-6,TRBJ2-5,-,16,CASSLSGVGVKETQYF,TGTGCCAGCAGCCTCTCGGGAGTGGGGGTGAAAGAGACCCAGTACTTC
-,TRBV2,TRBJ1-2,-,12,CASSPRSLGYTF,TGTGCCAGCAGTCCGCGGTCCCTTGGCTACACCTTC
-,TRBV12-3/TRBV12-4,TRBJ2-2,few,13,CASSSSNTGELFF,TGTGCCAGCAGCTCGAGCAACACCGGGGAGCTGTTTTTT
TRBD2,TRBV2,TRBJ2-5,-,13,CASSEGGRETQYF,TGTGCCAGCAGTGAGGGAGGGCGAGAGACCCAGTACTTC
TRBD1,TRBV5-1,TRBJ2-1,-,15,CASRPQGVDFNEQFF,TGCGCCAGCAGGCCTCAGGGGGTTGATTTCAATGAGCAGTTCTTC
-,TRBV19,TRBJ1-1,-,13,CASSSARGTEAFF,TGTGCCTCCAGTTCGGCCCGGGGAACTGAAGCTTTCTTT
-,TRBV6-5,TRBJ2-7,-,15,CASSREAGFTYEQYF,TGTGCCAGCAGCAGAGAAGCAGGGTTTACCTACGAGCAGTACTTC
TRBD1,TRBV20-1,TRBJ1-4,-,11,CSAGTGEKLFF,TGCAGTGCCGGGACAGGTGAAAAACTGTTTTTT
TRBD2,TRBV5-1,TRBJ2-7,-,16,CASSGGLAGSRYEQYF,TGCGCCAGCAGCGGCGGACTAGCGGGGAGCCGATACGAGCAGTACTTC
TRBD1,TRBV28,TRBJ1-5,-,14,CASSLGQGSQPQHF,TGTGCCAGCAGTCTTGGACAGGGAAGTCAGCCCCAGCATTTT
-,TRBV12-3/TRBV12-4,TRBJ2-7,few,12,CASSFYDYEQYF,TGTGCCAGCAGTTTCTACGACTACGAGCAGTACTTC
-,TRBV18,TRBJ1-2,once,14,CASSPSSGEHGYTF,TGTGCCAGCTCACCAAGTTCAGGGGAGCATGGCTACACCTTC
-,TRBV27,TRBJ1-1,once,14,CASSWGRPNTEAFF,TGTGCCAGCAGTTGGGGGAGGCCGAACACTGAAGCTTTCTTT
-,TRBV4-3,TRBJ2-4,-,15,CASSQDRGAKNIQYF,TGCGCCAGCAGCCAAGATAGGGGAGCCAAAAACATTCAGTACTTC
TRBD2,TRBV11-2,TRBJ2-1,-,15,CASSPGGLAFYEQFF,TGTGCCAGCAGCCCGGGGGGACTAGCTTTCTATGAGCAGTTCTTC
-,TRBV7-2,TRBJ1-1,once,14,CASSLGQGNTEAFF,TGTGCCAGCAGCTTAGGTCAGGGTAACACTGAAGCTTTCTTT
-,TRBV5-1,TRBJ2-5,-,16,CASSTQTGRYQETQYF,TGCGCCAGCAGCACTCAGACAGGACGATATCAAGAGACCCAGTACTTC
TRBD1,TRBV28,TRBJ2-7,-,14,CASRTGTGIVEQYF,TGTGCCAGCAGGACCGGGACAGGGATCGTCGAGCAGTACTTC
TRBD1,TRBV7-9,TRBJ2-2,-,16,CASSLEGARNTGELFF,TGTGCCAGCAGCCTTGAGGGGGCTAGGAACACCGGGGAGCTGTTTTTT